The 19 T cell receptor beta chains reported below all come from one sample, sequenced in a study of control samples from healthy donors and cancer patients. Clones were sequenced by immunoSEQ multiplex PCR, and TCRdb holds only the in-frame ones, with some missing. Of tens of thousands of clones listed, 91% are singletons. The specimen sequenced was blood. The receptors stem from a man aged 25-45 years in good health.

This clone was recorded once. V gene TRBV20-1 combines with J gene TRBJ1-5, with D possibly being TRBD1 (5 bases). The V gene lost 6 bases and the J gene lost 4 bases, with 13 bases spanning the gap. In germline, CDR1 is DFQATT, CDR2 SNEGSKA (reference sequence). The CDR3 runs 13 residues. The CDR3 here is CSASPGRNQPQHF. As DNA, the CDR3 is TGCAGTGCCAGTCCAGGGCGAAATCAGCCCCAGCATTTT.

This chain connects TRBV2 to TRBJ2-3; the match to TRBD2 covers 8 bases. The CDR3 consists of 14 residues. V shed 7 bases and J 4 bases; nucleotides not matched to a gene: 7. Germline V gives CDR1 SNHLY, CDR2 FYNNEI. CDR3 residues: CASIQGLASDTQYF. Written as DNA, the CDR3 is TGTGCCAGCATCCAAGGACTAGCATCAGATACGCAGTATTTT.

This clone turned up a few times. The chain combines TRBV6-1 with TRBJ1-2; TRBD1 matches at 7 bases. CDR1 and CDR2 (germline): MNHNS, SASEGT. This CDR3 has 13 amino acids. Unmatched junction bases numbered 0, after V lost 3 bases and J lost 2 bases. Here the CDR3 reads CASSETGNYGYTF. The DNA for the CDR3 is TGTGCCAGCAGTGAGACAGGGAACTATGGCTACACCTTC.

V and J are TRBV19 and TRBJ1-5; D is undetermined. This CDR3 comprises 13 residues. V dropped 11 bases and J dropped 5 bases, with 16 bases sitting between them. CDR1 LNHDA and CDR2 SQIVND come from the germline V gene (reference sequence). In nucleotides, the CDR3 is TGTGCCTCAAAACGGGCAGGTCATCAGCCCCAGCATTTT. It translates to CASKRAGHQPQHF.

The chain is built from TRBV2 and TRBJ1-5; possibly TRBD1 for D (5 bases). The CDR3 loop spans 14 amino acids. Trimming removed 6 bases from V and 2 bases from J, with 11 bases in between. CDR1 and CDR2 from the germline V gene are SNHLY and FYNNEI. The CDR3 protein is CASSADIGNQPQHF. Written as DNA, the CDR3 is TGTGCCAGCAGCGCGGACATCGGCAATCAGCCCCAGCATTTT.

CDR3 DNA sequence: TGTGCCAGTAGTACCCCTTCCGAGCCCCAGCATTTT. Protein sequence: CASSTPSEPQHF. The chain joins TRBV19 to TRBJ1-5, with D unclear. CDR1 is LNHDA and CDR2 is SQIVND in the germline V gene (reference sequence). The CDR3 loop spans 12 amino acids. V gave up 4 bases and J gave up 8 bases, with 9 bases separating them.

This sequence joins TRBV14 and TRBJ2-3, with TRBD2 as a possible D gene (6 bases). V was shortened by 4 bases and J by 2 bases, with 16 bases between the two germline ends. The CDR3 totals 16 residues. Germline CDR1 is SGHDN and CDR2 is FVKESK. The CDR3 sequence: CASSLKWRGYTDTQYF. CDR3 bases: TGTGCCAGCAGCCTGAAATGGCGGGGCTACACAGATACGCAGTATTTT.

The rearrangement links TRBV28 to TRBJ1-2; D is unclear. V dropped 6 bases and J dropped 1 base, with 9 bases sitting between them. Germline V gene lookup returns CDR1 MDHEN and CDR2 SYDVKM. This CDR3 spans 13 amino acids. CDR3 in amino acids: CASRALYNYGYTF. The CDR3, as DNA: TGTGCCAGCAGGGCCCTCTATAACTATGGCTACACCTTC.

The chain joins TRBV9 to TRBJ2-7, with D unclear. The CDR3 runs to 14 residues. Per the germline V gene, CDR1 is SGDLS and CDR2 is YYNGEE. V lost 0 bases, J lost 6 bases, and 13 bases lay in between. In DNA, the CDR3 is TGTGCCAGCAGCGTAGGGATGTTGAGGAGCGAGCAGTACTTC. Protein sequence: CASSVGMLRSEQYF.

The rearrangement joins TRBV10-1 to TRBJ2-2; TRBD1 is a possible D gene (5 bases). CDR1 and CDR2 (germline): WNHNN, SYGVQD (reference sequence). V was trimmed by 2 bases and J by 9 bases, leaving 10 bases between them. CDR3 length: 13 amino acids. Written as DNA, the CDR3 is TGCGCCAGCAGTGAGGACAGCACGAGGGAGCTGTTTTTT. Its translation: CASSEDSTRELFF.

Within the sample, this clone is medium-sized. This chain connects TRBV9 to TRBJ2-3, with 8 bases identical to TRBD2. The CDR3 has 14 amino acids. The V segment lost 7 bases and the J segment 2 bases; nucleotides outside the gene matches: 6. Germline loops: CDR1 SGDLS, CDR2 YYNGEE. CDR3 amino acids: CASGLGGATDTQYF. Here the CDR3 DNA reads TGTGCCAGCGGCCTCGGGGGGGCCACAGATACGCAGTATTTT.

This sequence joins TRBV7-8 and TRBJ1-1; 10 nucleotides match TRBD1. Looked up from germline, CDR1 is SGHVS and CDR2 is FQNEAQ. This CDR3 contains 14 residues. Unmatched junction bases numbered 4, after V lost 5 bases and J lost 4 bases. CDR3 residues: CASSNRDRGTEAFF. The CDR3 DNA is TGTGCCAGCAGCAACCGGGACAGGGGCACTGAAGCTTTCTTT.

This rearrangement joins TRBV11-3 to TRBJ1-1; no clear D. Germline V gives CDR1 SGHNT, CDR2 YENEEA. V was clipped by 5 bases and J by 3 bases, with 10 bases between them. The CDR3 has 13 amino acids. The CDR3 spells CASSTRRDTEAFF. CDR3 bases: TGTGCCAGCAGCACCCGGAGGGACACTGAAGCTTTCTTT.

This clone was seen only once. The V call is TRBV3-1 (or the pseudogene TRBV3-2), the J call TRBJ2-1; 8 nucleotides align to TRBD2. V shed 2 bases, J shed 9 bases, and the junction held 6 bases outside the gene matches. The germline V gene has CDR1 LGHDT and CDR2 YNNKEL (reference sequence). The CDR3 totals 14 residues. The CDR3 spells CASSQPGGPSEQFF. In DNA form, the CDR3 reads TGTGCCAGCAGCCAACCGGGAGGGCCAAGTGAGCAGTTCTTC.

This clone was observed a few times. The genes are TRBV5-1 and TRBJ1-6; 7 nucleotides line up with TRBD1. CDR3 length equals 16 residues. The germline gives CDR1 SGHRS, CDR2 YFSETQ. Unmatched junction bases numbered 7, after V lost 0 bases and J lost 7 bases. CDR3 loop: CASSLGGGAANSPLHF. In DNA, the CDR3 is TGCGCCAGCAGCTTGGGAGGGGGCGCGGCCAATTCACCCCTCCACTTT.

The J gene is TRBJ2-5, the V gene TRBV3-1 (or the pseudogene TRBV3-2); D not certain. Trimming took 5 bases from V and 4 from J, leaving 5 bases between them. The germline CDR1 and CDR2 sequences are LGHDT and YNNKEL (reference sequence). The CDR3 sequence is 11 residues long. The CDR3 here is CASSGSETQYF. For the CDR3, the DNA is TGTGCCAGCAGCGGATCAGAGACCCAGTACTTC.

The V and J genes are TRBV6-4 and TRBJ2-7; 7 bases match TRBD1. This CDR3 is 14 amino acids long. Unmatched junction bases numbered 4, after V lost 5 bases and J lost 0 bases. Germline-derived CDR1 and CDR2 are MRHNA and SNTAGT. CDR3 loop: CASSRDRDSYEQYF. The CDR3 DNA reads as TGTGCCAGCAGTAGAGACAGGGACTCCTACGAGCAGTACTTC.

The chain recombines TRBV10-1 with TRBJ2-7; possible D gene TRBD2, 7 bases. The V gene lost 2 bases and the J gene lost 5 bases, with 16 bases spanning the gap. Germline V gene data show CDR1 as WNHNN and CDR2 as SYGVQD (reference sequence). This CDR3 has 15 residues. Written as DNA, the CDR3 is TGCGCCAGCAGTGAGGGGGAGGGGGGGTCCGACGAGCAGTACTTC. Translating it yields CASSEGEGGSDEQYF.

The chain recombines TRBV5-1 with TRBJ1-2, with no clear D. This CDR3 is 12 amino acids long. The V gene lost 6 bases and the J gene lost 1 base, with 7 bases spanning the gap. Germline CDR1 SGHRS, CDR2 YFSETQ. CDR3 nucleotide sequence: TGCGCCAGCATGCCAGATAACTATGGCTACACCTTC. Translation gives CASMPDNYGYTF.